One T cell receptor beta chain is described in this entry. Its target is unknown. This record belongs to a study of cytomegalovirus exposure and HLA in healthy donors. General study results and limits: Cytomegalovirus association was assigned to more than 150 TCR beta chains.

TCRdb keeps only in-frame clones here, not all; method: immunoSEQ multiplex PCR. The sample lists roughly 150,000 clones, over 80% occurring once. CDR3 size: 11 residues. CDR1 GTSNPN and CDR2 SVGIG come from the germline V gene (reference sequence). The V end lost 7 bases, the J end lost 9 bases, and 13 bases lay between the germline ends. The rearrangement uses TRBV30 and TRBJ2-1; D is perhaps TRBD2 (7 bases). Specimen: PBMCs. The receptor was derived from a young man in good health and CMV-seropositive. CDR3 in amino acids: CALRGGGEQFF. The CDR3 DNA sequence: TGTGCCTTGAGGGGGGGTGGTGAGCAGTTCTTC.